The present entry profiles one TCR beta chain with its context. The antigen remains unidentified. These data originate in a study of identical twins. Whole-study results and caveats: Abundant cord blood beta clonotypes carried fewer insertions; memory repertoires showed none.

The CDR3 runs to 12 residues. Germline CDR1 reads DFQATT; CDR2 reads SNEGSKA (reference sequence). Trimming cost V 4 bases and J 6 bases, with 12 bases left between them. TCRdb reprocessed the 5' RACE reads with MiXCR, giving one entry per CDR3 protein. The top ten clones hold around 1.5% of a sample with approximately 890,000 distinct CDR3 sequences, over 9% of them seen once. This sample was shared with a second study, whose subject was yellow fever vaccine responses in identical twins. From that paper: Reports say the vaccine T cell response in twins looked partly convergent and partly personalized.

The receptor's source is a young woman in good health. The sequencing input was PBMCs. The chain combines TRBV20-1 with TRBJ1-1; the D is unclear. The CDR3 is CSAILVQPEAFF. In DNA form, the CDR3 reads TGCAGTGCTATCCTTGTACAACCTGAAGCTTTCTTT.